Listed below are T cell receptor beta chains from one sample, sequenced in a study of shared clonotypes between healthy human individuals. Assay used: immunoSEQ multiplex PCR; TCRdb lists only in-frame clones, some missing. The sample records about 450,000 clones, 70% to 80% being singletons. Specimen: PBMCs. The receptors shown here come from a woman in her 40s in good health. Some clones in this sample may be carry-over from other donors' samples. The conserved cysteine and the conserved F or W are not part of the CDR3 here. Fields, in order: clone size, J gene, V gene, CDR3 protein. A row's size may be missing; if present it is once, few, many or a size class.

-,TRBJ2-7,TRBV11-2,ASSLRRTGTGAYEQY
-,TRBJ2-5,TRBV14,ASSQDWGETQY
-,TRBJ2-3,TRBV7-2,ASSRFEDTQY
-,TRBJ2-2,TRBV4-1,ASRAPGTGNTGELF
-,TRBJ2-4,TRBV5-8,ASSRSEVGNIQY
-,TRBJ1-1,TRBV10-3,AISVGVMNTEAF
-,TRBJ2-6,TRBV10-3,AIAQPNSGANVLT
-,TRBJ2-7,TRBV10-3,APPGYEQY
-,TRBJ1-5,TRBV19,ATAAQGGNQPQH
-,TRBJ2-5,TRBV7-9,ASRPGQGSKPGETQY
-,TRBJ1-2,TRBV7-9,ASSSRGGQMVYGYT
-,TRBJ1-2,TRBV30,AWSVQGFGYT
-,TRBJ2-7,TRBV29-1,SVRQGQGSYEQY
once,TRBJ1-5,TRBV10-1,ANVDSYSNQPQH
-,TRBJ2-5,TRBV5-6,ASTLITTSRETQY
-,TRBJ2-7,TRBV28,ASSFQGGSYEQY
-,TRBJ1-4,TRBV7-9,ASSLGSGTGEKLF
-,TRBJ2-6,TRBV2,ASGDRLSGANVLT
-,TRBJ2-1,TRBV19,ASSRDGVSSYNEQF
-,TRBJ2-5,TRBV29-1,SVEYLKGTQY
once,TRBJ2-1,TRBV10-2,ASRHRLADNEQF
few,TRBJ1-5,TRBV15,ATRDGNQPQH
-,TRBJ1-2,TRBV28,ASTPGGAPYGYT
-,TRBJ1-5,TRBV2,ASSQGGGNQPQH
-,TRBJ2-5,TRBV9,ASSLWGGETQY
-,TRBJ1-1,TRBV7-9,ASSRGGATEAF
-,TRBJ1-2,TRBV28,ASSLRDSIYGYT
-,TRBJ1-2,TRBV2,AILQGAYGYT
-,TRBJ2-3,TRBV11-2,ASSSSYSTDTQY
-,TRBJ1-4,TRBV11-2,ASSLDRSNEKLF
once,TRBJ2-7,TRBV5-1,ASSSRSGYEQY
-,TRBJ2-5,TRBV7-2,ASSLATVGAETQY
-,TRBJ1-6,TRBV10-3,AITGGSNSPLH
-,TRBJ2-1,TRBV30,AWRRTLSTSGRWGSNEQF
-,TRBJ1-5,TRBV27,ASSPQGRNGNQPQH
many,TRBJ2-3,TRBV4-1,ASSPNLGHRPLGTDTQY
-,TRBJ2-2,TRBV6-4,ASRDQANTGELF
-,TRBJ2-3,TRBV9,ASSALPDGDTQY
few,TRBJ2-3,TRBV7-3,ASSERTGGTDTQY
-,TRBJ2-3,TRBV27,ASRFTTQGFTDTQY
-,TRBJ2-1,TRBV28,ASRGTSSYNEQF
-,TRBJ1-4,TRBV5-4,ASSGDRGTNEKLF
few,TRBJ2-1,TRBV6-1,ASSEEQSYNEQF
-,TRBJ2-7,TRBV5-1,ASSLMGLGATYEQY
-,TRBJ2-7,TRBV18,ASSLDHNYEQY
-,TRBJ2-1,TRBV7-9,ASSLVQREAYNEQF
-,TRBJ2-7,TRBV5-1,ASSREQGSYEQY
-,TRBJ1-4,TRBV5-6,ASSPPRGQGEDEKLF
-,TRBJ2-7,TRBV7-2,ASSSGLAGGGRYEQY
few,TRBJ1-5,TRBV7-9,ASSLRDREPYQPQH
few,TRBJ2-7,TRBV2,ASSEVPPREISYEQY
-,TRBJ2-3,TRBV7-2,ASSGDWGSTDTQY
-,TRBJ1-2,TRBV19,ASSILVKSYGYT